This T cell receptor beta chain was recorded in a study of cytomegalovirus exposure and HLA in healthy donors. Regarding the study as a whole: A few CMV-associated chains were confirmed in vitro to be specific for CMV antigens.

V was cut by 2 bases and J by 5 bases, with 9 bases left in between. The CDR3 spans 14 residues. Germline CDR1 is SEHNR and CDR2 is FQNEAQ (reference sequence). A remark on this clone: Its specificity is not known.

Method: immunoSEQ multiplex PCR; TCRdb's copy keeps in-frame clones and lacks some. Among approximately 160,000 clones listed, about 89% were seen once. The chain recombines TRBV7-9 with TRBJ2-2, with D possibly matching TRBD2 (5 bases). The sequence derives from a woman younger than 35 in good health and CMV-seropositive. Specimen: PBMCs. DNA for the CDR3: TGTGCCAGCAGCTTAAGGGAGTTAACCGGGGAGCTGTTTTTT. Protein product: CASSLRELTGELFF.